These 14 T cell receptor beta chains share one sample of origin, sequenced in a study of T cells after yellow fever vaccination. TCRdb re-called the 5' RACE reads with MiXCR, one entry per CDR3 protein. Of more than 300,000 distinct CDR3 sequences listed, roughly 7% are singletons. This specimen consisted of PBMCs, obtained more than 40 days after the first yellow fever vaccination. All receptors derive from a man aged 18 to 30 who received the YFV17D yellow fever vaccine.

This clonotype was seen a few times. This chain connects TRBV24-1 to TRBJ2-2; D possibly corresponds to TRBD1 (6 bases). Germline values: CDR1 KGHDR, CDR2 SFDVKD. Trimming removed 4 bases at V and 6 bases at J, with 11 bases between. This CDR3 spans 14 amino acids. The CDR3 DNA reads TGTGCCACCAGTGAAGGGGGTTGGGCCGGGGAGCTGTTTTTT. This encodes CATSEGGWAGELFF.

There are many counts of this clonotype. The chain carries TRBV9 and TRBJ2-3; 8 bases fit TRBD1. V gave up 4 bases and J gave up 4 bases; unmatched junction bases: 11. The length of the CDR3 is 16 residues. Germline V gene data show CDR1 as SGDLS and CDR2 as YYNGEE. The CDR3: CASSTPDRVVADTQYF. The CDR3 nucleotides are TGTGCCAGCAGCACCCCGGACAGGGTAGTTGCAGATACGCAGTATTTT.

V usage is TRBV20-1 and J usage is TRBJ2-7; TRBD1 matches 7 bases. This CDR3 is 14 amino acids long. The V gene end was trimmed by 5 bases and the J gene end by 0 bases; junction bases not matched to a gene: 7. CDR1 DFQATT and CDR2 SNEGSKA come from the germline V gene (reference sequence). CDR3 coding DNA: TGCAGTGCTGGGGACAGACCCTTCTCCTACGAGCAGTACGTC. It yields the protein CSAGDRPFSYEQYV.

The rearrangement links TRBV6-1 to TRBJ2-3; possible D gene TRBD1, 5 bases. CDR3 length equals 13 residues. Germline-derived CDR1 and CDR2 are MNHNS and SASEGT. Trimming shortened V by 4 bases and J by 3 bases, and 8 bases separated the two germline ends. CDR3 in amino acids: CASSVGATDTQYF. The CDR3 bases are TGTGCCAGCAGTGTAGGGGCTACAGATACGCAGTATTTT.

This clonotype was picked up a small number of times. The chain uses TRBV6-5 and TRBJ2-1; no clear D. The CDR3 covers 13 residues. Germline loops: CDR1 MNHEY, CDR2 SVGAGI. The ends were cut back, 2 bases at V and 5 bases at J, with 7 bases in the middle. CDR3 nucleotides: TGTGCCAGCAGTTACGTACTCAACAATGAGCAGTTCTTC. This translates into CASSYVLNNEQFF.

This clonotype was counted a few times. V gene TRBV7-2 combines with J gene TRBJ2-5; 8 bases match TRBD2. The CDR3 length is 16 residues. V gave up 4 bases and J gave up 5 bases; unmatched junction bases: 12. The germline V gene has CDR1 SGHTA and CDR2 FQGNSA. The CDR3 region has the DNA TGTGCCAGCAGCTGGATGCCGGGACTAGGGGGGGAGACCCAGTACTTC. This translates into CASSWMPGLGGETQYF. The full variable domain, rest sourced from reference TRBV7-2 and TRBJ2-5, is GAGVSQSPSNKVTEKGKDVELRCDPISGHTALYWYRQSLGQGLEFLIYFQGNSAPDKSGLPSDRFSAERTGGSVSTLTIQRTQQEDSAVYLCASSWMPGLGGETQYFGPGTRLLVL.

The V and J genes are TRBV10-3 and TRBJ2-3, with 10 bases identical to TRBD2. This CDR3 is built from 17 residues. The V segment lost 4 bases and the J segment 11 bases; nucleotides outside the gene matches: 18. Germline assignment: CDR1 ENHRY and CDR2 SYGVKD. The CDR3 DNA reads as TGTGCCATCAGTGGCGACGTAGCGGGGGGCCGGAGTCGAGAGCAGTATTTT. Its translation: CAISGDVAGGRSREQYF.

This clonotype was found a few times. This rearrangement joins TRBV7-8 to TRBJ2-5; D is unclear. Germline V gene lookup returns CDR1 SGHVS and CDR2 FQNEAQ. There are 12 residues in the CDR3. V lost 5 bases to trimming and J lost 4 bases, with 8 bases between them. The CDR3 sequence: CASSANRETQYF. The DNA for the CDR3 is TGTGCCAGCAGCGCGAACAGAGAGACCCAGTACTTC.

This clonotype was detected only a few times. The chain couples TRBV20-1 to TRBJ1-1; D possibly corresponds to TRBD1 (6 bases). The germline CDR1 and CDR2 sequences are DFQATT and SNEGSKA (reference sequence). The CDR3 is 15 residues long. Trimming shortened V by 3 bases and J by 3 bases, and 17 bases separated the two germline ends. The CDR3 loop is CSASRGARGDTEAFF. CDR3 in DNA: TGCAGTGCTAGCCGCGGGGCCAGGGGTGACACTGAAGCTTTCTTT.

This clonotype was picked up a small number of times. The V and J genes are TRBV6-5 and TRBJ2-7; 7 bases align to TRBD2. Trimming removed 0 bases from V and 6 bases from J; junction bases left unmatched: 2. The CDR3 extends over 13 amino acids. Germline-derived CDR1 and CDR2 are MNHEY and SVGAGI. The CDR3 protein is CASSYSTGGEQYF. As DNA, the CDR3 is TGTGCCAGCAGTTACTCAACGGGAGGCGAGCAGTACTTC.

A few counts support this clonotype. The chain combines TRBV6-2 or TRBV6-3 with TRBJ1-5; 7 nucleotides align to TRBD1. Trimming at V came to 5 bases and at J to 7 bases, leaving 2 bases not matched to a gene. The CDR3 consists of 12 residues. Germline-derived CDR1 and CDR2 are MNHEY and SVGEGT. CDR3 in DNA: TGTGCCAGCAGTGGACAGGCACAGCCCCAGCATTTT. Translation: CASSGQAQPQHF.

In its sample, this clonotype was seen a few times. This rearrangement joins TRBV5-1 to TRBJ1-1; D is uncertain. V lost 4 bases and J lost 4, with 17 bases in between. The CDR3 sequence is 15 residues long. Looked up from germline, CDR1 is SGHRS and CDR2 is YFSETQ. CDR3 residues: CASSEAVVGSTEAFF. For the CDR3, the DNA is TGCGCCAGCAGCGAGGCAGTTGTGGGGAGCACTGAAGCTTTCTTT.

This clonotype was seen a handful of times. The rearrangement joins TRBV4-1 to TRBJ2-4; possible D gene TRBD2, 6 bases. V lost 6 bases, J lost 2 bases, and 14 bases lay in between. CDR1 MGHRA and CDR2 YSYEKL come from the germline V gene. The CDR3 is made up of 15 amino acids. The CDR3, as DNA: TGCGCCAGCAGTTCTATCGGGGGACCCAAAAACATTCAGTACTTC. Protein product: CASSSIGGPKNIQYF.

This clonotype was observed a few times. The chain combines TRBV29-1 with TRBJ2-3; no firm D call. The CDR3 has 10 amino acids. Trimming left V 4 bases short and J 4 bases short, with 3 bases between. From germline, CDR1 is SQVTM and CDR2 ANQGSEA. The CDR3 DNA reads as TGCAGCGTTGGGTCAGATACGCAGTATTTT. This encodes CSVGSDTQYF.